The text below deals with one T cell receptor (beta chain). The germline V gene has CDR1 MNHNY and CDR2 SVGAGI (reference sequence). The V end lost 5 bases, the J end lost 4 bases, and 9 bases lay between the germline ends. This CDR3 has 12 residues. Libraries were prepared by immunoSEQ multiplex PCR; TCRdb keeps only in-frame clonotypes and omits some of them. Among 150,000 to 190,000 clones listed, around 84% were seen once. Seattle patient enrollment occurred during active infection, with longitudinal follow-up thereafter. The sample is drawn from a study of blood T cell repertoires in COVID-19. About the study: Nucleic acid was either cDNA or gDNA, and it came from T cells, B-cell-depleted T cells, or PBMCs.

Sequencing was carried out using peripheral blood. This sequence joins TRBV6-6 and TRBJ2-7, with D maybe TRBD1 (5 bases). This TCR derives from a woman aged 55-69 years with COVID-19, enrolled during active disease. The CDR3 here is CASSPRAYEQYV. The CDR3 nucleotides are TGTGCCAGCAGTCCCAGGGCTTACGAGCAGTACGTC.